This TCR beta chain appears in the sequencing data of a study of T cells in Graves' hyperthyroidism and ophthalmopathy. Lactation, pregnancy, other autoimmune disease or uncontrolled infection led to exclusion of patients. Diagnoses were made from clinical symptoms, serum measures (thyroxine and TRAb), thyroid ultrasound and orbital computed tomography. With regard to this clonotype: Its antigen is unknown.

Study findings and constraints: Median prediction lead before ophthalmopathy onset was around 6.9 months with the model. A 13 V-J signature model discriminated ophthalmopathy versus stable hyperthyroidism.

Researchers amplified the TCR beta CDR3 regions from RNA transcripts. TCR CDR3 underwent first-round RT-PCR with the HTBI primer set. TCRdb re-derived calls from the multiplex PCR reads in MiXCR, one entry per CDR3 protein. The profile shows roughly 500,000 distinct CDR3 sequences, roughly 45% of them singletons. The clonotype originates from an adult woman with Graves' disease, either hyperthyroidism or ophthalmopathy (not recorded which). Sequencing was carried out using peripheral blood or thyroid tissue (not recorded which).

In nucleotides, the CDR3 is TGTGCCAGTAGTATAGACCGGGGGAGCTATGGCTACACCTTC. Its protein product is CASSIDRGSYGYTF. The chain combines TRBV19 with TRBJ1-2, with TRBD1 as a possible D gene (5 bases). This CDR3 region has 14 residues. V dropped 0 bases and J dropped 4 bases, with 9 bases sitting between them. The germline CDR1 and CDR2 sequences are LNHDA and SQIVND (reference sequence).